This T cell receptor (beta chain) was recovered during a study of blood T cell repertoires in COVID-19. Study at large: Italy, Spain and the United States were the sources of the convalescent and acute COVID-19 samples.

Method: immunoSEQ multiplex PCR; TCRdb's copy keeps in-frame clones and lacks some. Of 70,000 to 90,000 clones listed, approximately 80% are singletons. The germline gives CDR1 SNHLY, CDR2 FYNNEI. Trimming took 6 bases from V and 7 from J; bases not matched to a gene: 7. The CDR3 is 14 residues long. The origin of this receptor is a man in his 70s with acute or convalescent COVID-19. This chain connects TRBV2 to TRBJ2-1; 9 bases match TRBD2. What was sequenced was peripheral blood. CDR3 region: CASRRTSVRNEQFF. The CDR3, as DNA: TGTGCCAGCAGGCGGACTAGCGTACGGAATGAGCAGTTCTTC.